These T cell receptor beta chains were read from a single sample in a study of beta chain features in type 1 diabetes. Data came from immunoSEQ multiplex PCR; TCRdb stores just in-frame clones and leaves some out. Among 400,000 to 450,000 clones listed, approximately 15% were seen once. The sample taken for sequencing was naive CD4+ T cells from blood. The source is a man under 40 in good health. CDR3s include the opening cysteine and the closing phenylalanine or tryptophan. D genes are given only for firm matches. Where a row states a size, it is once, few, many or the class of an expanded clone; other rows omit it.

abundance: few
d_gene: -
j_gene: TRBJ1-1
v_gene: TRBV29-1
CDR3aa: CSATIGRSDTEAFF
CDR3nt: TGCAGCGCCACAATCGGGCGTTCAGACACTGAAGCTTTCTTT

abundance: -
d_gene: -
j_gene: TRBJ2-5
v_gene: TRBV30
CDR3aa: CAWSVGGVGKETQYF
CDR3nt: TGTGCCTGGAGTGTCGGAGGGGTAGGCAAAGAGACCCAGTACTTC

abundance: -
d_gene: TRBD2
j_gene: TRBJ2-1
v_gene: TRBV11-2
CDR3aa: CASSFSGRAYNEQFF
CDR3nt: TGTGCCAGCAGCTTTAGCGGGAGGGCCTACAATGAGCAGTTCTTC

abundance: few
d_gene: TRBD1
j_gene: TRBJ2-1
v_gene: TRBV5-4
CDR3aa: CASSGTGVWNEQFF
CDR3nt: TGTGCCAGCAGTGGCACAGGGGTTTGGAATGAGCAGTTCTTC

abundance: -
d_gene: -
j_gene: TRBJ2-5
v_gene: TRBV23-1
CDR3aa: CASGRQLQETQYF
CDR3nt: TGCGCCAGCGGTAGACAGCTACAAGAGACCCAGTACTTC

abundance: few
d_gene: -
j_gene: TRBJ1-2
v_gene: TRBV9
CDR3aa: CASSVGIVNYGYTF
CDR3nt: TGTGCCAGCAGCGTAGGAATAGTGAACTATGGCTACACCTTC

abundance: once
d_gene: -
j_gene: TRBJ1-4
v_gene: TRBV7-8
CDR3aa: CASSLAFWEGATNEKLFF
CDR3nt: TGTGCCAGCAGCTTAGCCTTTTGGGAGGGTGCAACTAATGAAAAACTGTTTTTT

abundance: -
d_gene: TRBD1
j_gene: TRBJ1-1
v_gene: TRBV7-3
CDR3aa: CASSQQDRGAEAFF
CDR3nt: TGTGCCAGCAGCCAACAGGACAGGGGAGCTGAAGCTTTCTTT

abundance: -
d_gene: TRBD2
j_gene: TRBJ2-5
v_gene: TRBV9
CDR3aa: CASSATSGSHETQYF
CDR3nt: TGTGCCAGCAGCGCTACTAGCGGGAGTCACGAGACCCAGTACTTC

abundance: -
d_gene: TRBD1
j_gene: TRBJ2-1
v_gene: TRBV14
CDR3aa: CASRTTGGPYNEQFF
CDR3nt: TGTGCCAGCAGGACAACAGGGGGCCCCTACAATGAGCAGTTCTTC

abundance: once
d_gene: -
j_gene: TRBJ2-7
v_gene: TRBV19
CDR3aa: CASSPIVGLFYEQYF
CDR3nt: TGTGCCAGTAGCCCTATTGTAGGACTGTTCTACGAGCAGTACTTC

abundance: few
d_gene: -
j_gene: TRBJ2-3
v_gene: TRBV14
CDR3aa: CASSRTPSTDTQYF
CDR3nt: TGTGCCAGCAGCCGGACGCCTAGCACAGATACGCAGTATTTT

abundance: -
d_gene: TRBD2
j_gene: TRBJ2-1
v_gene: TRBV7-2
CDR3aa: CASSSMSAGQYNEQFF
CDR3nt: TGTGCCAGCAGCTCGATGTCAGCGGGGCAATACAATGAGCAGTTCTTC

abundance: -
d_gene: -
j_gene: TRBJ2-6
v_gene: TRBV5-4
CDR3aa: CASRGFSGANVLTF
CDR3nt: TGTGCCAGCAGGGGATTTTCTGGGGCCAACGTCCTGACTTTC

abundance: -
d_gene: -
j_gene: TRBJ1-1
v_gene: TRBV5-6
CDR3aa: CASSFSAYQEAFF
CDR3nt: TGTGCCAGCAGCTTCTCGGCTTATCAAGAAGCTTTCTTT

abundance: few
d_gene: -
j_gene: TRBJ2-3
v_gene: TRBV7-2
CDR3aa: CASGLSHRTDTQYF
CDR3nt: TGTGCCAGCGGTTTATCTCACCGCACAGATACGCAGTATTTT

abundance: -
d_gene: TRBD1
j_gene: TRBJ1-2
v_gene: TRBV18
CDR3aa: CASSPLGQLVYGYTF
CDR3nt: TGTGCCAGCTCACCACTGGGACAGCTTGTCTATGGCTACACCTTC

abundance: few
d_gene: TRBD1
j_gene: TRBJ1-1
v_gene: TRBV29-1
CDR3aa: CSVLEGAKGYTEAFF
CDR3nt: TGCAGCGTCCTCGAGGGGGCTAAGGGGTACACTGAAGCTTTCTTT

abundance: -
d_gene: -
j_gene: TRBJ2-6
v_gene: TRBV7-3
CDR3aa: CASRGSSSGANVLTF
CDR3nt: TGTGCCAGCAGGGGAAGTAGCTCTGGGGCCAACGTCCTGACTTTC

abundance: -
d_gene: -
j_gene: TRBJ2-4
v_gene: TRBV9
CDR3aa: CASSVGVSASNIQYF
CDR3nt: TGTGCCAGCAGCGTAGGCGTTAGCGCTTCCAACATTCAGTACTTC

abundance: -
d_gene: TRBD2
j_gene: TRBJ2-3
v_gene: TRBV30
CDR3aa: CALTVVASGTGTDTQYF
CDR3nt: TGTGCCTTGACCGTAGTGGCTAGCGGGACTGGCACAGATACGCAGTATTTT

abundance: once
d_gene: -
j_gene: TRBJ2-4
v_gene: TRBV13
CDR3aa: CASSVARGGGRDLNIQYF
CDR3nt: TGTGCCAGCAGCGTAGCCCGAGGGGGGGGGCGCGATCTAAACATTCAGTACTTC

abundance: few
d_gene: -
j_gene: TRBJ2-7
v_gene: TRBV7-2
CDR3aa: CASSPSAISSYEQYF
CDR3nt: TGTGCCAGCAGCCCCAGCGCTATTTCTTCCTACGAGCAGTACTTC

abundance: few
d_gene: -
j_gene: TRBJ1-2
v_gene: TRBV6-5
CDR3aa: CASSKISALGGYTF
CDR3nt: TGTGCCAGCAGTAAGATATCGGCCTTGGGGGGCTACACCTTC

abundance: -
d_gene: -
j_gene: TRBJ2-3
v_gene: TRBV5-5
CDR3aa: CASSTSSMSTDTQYF
CDR3nt: TGTGCCAGCAGCACGTCATCAATGAGCACAGATACGCAGTATTTT

abundance: -
d_gene: -
j_gene: TRBJ2-3
v_gene: TRBV27
CDR3aa: CASSFRPFRADTQYF
CDR3nt: TGTGCCAGCAGTTTTCGTCCTTTTAGGGCAGATACGCAGTATTTT

abundance: few
d_gene: -
j_gene: TRBJ2-5
v_gene: TRBV25-1
CDR3aa: CASSEVGPQETQYF
CDR3nt: TGTGCCAGCAGTGAGGTGGGGCCCCAAGAGACCCAGTACTTC

abundance: few
d_gene: -
j_gene: TRBJ2-6
v_gene: TRBV7-2
CDR3aa: CASTPAGANVLTF
CDR3nt: TGTGCCAGCACCCCGGCAGGGGCCAACGTCCTGACTTTC

abundance: few
d_gene: -
j_gene: TRBJ2-5
v_gene: TRBV7-8
CDR3aa: CASSLSREETQYF
CDR3nt: TGTGCCAGCAGCTTATCTAGGGAAGAGACCCAGTACTTC

abundance: few
d_gene: TRBD2
j_gene: TRBJ2-1
v_gene: TRBV11-3
CDR3aa: CASSYVTSGIYNEQFF
CDR3nt: TGTGCCAGCAGCTACGTGACTAGCGGGATTTACAATGAGCAGTTCTTC

abundance: -
d_gene: -
j_gene: TRBJ1-5
v_gene: TRBV30
CDR3aa: CAWSTGRDQPQHF
CDR3nt: TGTGCCTGGAGTACAGGGAGGGATCAGCCCCAGCATTTT

abundance: -
d_gene: -
j_gene: TRBJ2-2
v_gene: TRBV23-1
CDR3aa: CASSQYQFDGADCLGGELFF
CDR3nt: TGCGCCAGCAGTCAATATCAGTTTGACGGTGCCGACTGCCTGGGCGGGGAGCTGTTTTTT

abundance: -
d_gene: TRBD1
j_gene: TRBJ1-2
v_gene: TRBV10-3
CDR3aa: CATPGQGSHGYTF
CDR3nt: TGTGCCACCCCGGGACAGGGATCCCATGGCTACACCTTC

abundance: few
d_gene: -
j_gene: TRBJ1-2
v_gene: TRBV7-9
CDR3aa: CASSTRDGYGYTF
CDR3nt: TGTGCCAGCAGCACACGCGACGGATATGGCTACACCTTC

abundance: few
d_gene: -
j_gene: TRBJ2-3
v_gene: TRBV18
CDR3aa: CASSETYTDTQYF
CDR3nt: TGTGCCAGCTCAGAGACTTACACAGATACGCAGTATTTT

abundance: few
d_gene: -
j_gene: TRBJ1-2
v_gene: TRBV4-3
CDR3aa: CASSQDPFNNYGYTF
CDR3nt: TGCGCCAGCAGCCAAGATCCGTTTAATAACTATGGCTACACCTTC

abundance: many
d_gene: -
j_gene: TRBJ2-3
v_gene: TRBV29-1
CDR3aa: CSVEDPYRNRNTQYF
CDR3nt: TGCAGCGTTGAAGATCCCTACAGGAACAGAAATACGCAGTATTTT

abundance: -
d_gene: -
j_gene: TRBJ1-3
v_gene: TRBV7-3
CDR3aa: CASSPGPGNTIYF
CDR3nt: TGTGCCAGCAGCCCGGGACCTGGAAACACCATATATTTT

abundance: -
d_gene: TRBD1
j_gene: TRBJ2-7
v_gene: TRBV4-2
CDR3aa: CASSQIATGYYEQYF
CDR3nt: TGTGCCAGCAGCCAAATTGCGACAGGGTACTACGAGCAGTACTTC

abundance: few
d_gene: -
j_gene: TRBJ2-5
v_gene: TRBV7-7
CDR3aa: CASSLDQRETQYF
CDR3nt: TGTGCTAGCAGCCTGGACCAACGGGAGACCCAGTACTTC

abundance: -
d_gene: TRBD1
j_gene: TRBJ1-2
v_gene: TRBV5-1
CDR3aa: CASSSGQGGYGYTF
CDR3nt: TGCGCCAGCAGCTCCGGACAGGGAGGGTATGGCTACACCTTC

abundance: few
d_gene: TRBD1
j_gene: TRBJ1-5
v_gene: TRBV30
CDR3aa: CAWNGQGNNQPQHF
CDR3nt: TGTGCCTGGAACGGACAGGGGAACAATCAGCCCCAGCATTTT

abundance: few
d_gene: TRBD2
j_gene: TRBJ2-1
v_gene: TRBV9
CDR3aa: CASSRRGGLAPYNEQFF
CDR3nt: TGTGCCAGCAGCAGGCGGGGGGGACTAGCCCCATACAATGAGCAGTTCTTC

abundance: -
d_gene: TRBD1
j_gene: TRBJ2-5
v_gene: TRBV7-2
CDR3aa: CASSNGDRGLQETQYF
CDR3nt: TGTGCCAGCAGCAACGGGGACAGGGGGCTACAAGAGACCCAGTACTTC

abundance: few
d_gene: -
j_gene: TRBJ2-3
v_gene: TRBV9
CDR3aa: CASSVFGGSADTQYF
CDR3nt: TGTGCCAGCAGCGTATTTGGTGGGAGTGCAGATACGCAGTATTTT

abundance: few
d_gene: -
j_gene: TRBJ2-5
v_gene: TRBV6-6
CDR3aa: CASSNKGRLQETQYF
CDR3nt: TGTGCCAGCAGCAATAAGGGGCGCCTCCAAGAGACCCAGTACTTC

abundance: few
d_gene: TRBD1
j_gene: TRBJ2-4
v_gene: TRBV5-4
CDR3aa: CASSNRGVNIQYF
CDR3nt: TGTGCCAGCAGCAACAGGGGGGTAAACATTCAGTACTTC

abundance: -
d_gene: -
j_gene: TRBJ2-7
v_gene: TRBV7-9
CDR3aa: CASSLANSGQYF
CDR3nt: TGTGCCAGCAGCTTAGCGAACAGCGGGCAGTACTTC

abundance: few
d_gene: TRBD2
j_gene: TRBJ2-1
v_gene: TRBV19
CDR3aa: CASSMKGLAAYNEQFF
CDR3nt: TGTGCCAGTAGTATGAAGGGACTAGCGGCCTACAATGAGCAGTTCTTC

abundance: -
d_gene: TRBD2
j_gene: TRBJ2-4
v_gene: TRBV4-1
CDR3aa: CASSQDRRGARPLAKNIQYF
CDR3nt: TGCGCCAGCAGCCAAGATCGGCGGGGGGCCCGTCCCTTAGCCAAAAACATTCAGTACTTC

abundance: few
d_gene: -
j_gene: TRBJ2-2
v_gene: TRBV15
CDR3aa: CATSREIQGSGELFF
CDR3nt: TGTGCCACCAGCAGAGAAATCCAGGGGTCCGGGGAGCTGTTTTTT

abundance: few
d_gene: -
j_gene: TRBJ2-3
v_gene: TRBV7-2
CDR3aa: CASSPWGATDTQYF
CDR3nt: TGTGCCAGCAGCCCTTGGGGGGCAACAGATACGCAGTATTTT

abundance: -
d_gene: -
j_gene: TRBJ1-3
v_gene: TRBV6-5
CDR3aa: CASSYKGSSGNTIYF
CDR3nt: TGTGCCAGCAGTTACAAGGGGAGCTCTGGAAACACCATATATTTT

abundance: -
d_gene: -
j_gene: TRBJ1-6
v_gene: TRBV6-1
CDR3aa: CASSDPRGSQGRDSPLHF
CDR3nt: TGTGCCAGCAGTGACCCCAGGGGCTCGCAGGGTAGAGATTCACCCCTCCACTTT

abundance: few
d_gene: TRBD1
j_gene: TRBJ1-4
v_gene: TRBV7-6
CDR3aa: CASSLVTGDFTNEKLFF
CDR3nt: TGTGCCAGCAGCTTAGTGACAGGGGACTTTACTAATGAAAAACTGTTTTTT